The TCR beta chain under discussion was sequenced for a study of shared clonotypes between healthy human individuals. Looking at the study overall: Three plates were used per donor for CD4 naive, three for CD4 memory, two for CD8 naive and one for CD8 memory. General study findings and limits: Larger richness was generally estimated for naive than memory subsets. Naive CD4 clonotype sharing across several donors was 5% to 6%.

Sorted-subset replicate PCR reactions were performed with around 200 ng DNA, corresponding to some 32,000 T cell genomes. Clones were read by immunoSEQ multiplex PCR, and TCRdb kept only the in-frame ones, dropping some. The sample includes 2 million to 2.5 million clones, about 94% of them seen just once. The V gene's germline CDR1 is SGHVS and CDR2 FNYEAQ. The CDR3 is 17 residues long. Trimming removed 3 bases from V and 1 base from J, with 19 bases in between. As to this clone: Its target is unknown.

The TCR sequence derives from a man aged 18 to 29 in good health. Sequencing was done on a sample of naive CD4+ T cells sorted from blood. Sample subset: CD45RA+ positively selected. The chain links TRBV7-6 to TRBJ2-7; tentative D call: TRBD2 (5 bases). CDR3 loop: CASSLNPPRGSSYEQYF. The CDR3 DNA is TGTGCCAGCAGCTTGAACCCCCCGCGCGGGTCATCCTACGAGCAGTACTTC.